The 20 T cell receptor beta chains in this list originate from one sample, sequenced in a study of CD8 T cells in Susac syndrome. The authors reverse transcribed roughly 0.5 to 1 ug RNA with random hexamers. TCRdb re-called the immunoSEQ multiplex PCR reads with MiXCR, one entry per CDR3 protein. This table holds roughly 200,000 distinct CDR3 sequences, roughly 94% found once. Specimen: CD4+ T cells from PBMCs. The origin of the receptors is a human donor in good health.

The rearrangement uses TRBV29-1 and TRBJ2-7; TRBD1 aligns across 7 bases. There are 13 residues in the CDR3. V lost 5 bases and J lost 2; bases outside the gene matches: 6. Germline CDR1 SQVTM, CDR2 ANQGSEA. The CDR3 protein is CSVTRTGAYEQYF. In DNA, the CDR3 is TGCAGCGTTACCCGGACAGGAGCCTACGAGCAGTACTTC.

The V and J genes are TRBV3-1 and TRBJ2-3, with TRBD2 identical over 8 bases. The V gene's germline CDR1 is LGHDT and CDR2 YNNKEL (reference sequence). The CDR3 runs to 16 residues. J was trimmed by 4 bases and V by 4 bases; bases with no gene match: 10. The CDR3: CASSPSVAGGADTQYF. The CDR3 bases are TGTGCCAGCAGCCCAAGTGTGGCGGGAGGCGCAGATACGCAGTATTTT.

The chain carries TRBV15 and TRBJ1-1; possibly TRBD1 for D (5 bases). Germline V lookup: CDR1 LNHNV, CDR2 YYDKDF (reference sequence). Trimming left V 4 bases short and J 0 bases short, with 12 bases between. This CDR3 comprises 15 residues. CDR3 DNA: TGTGCCACCAGCAAATCCCAGGGCATGAACACTGAAGCTTTCTTT. It encodes CATSKSQGMNTEAFF.

The chain has TRBV5-1 and TRBJ2-5; TRBD1 agrees at 7 bases. From germline, CDR1 is SGHRS and CDR2 YFSETQ. The CDR3 runs to 17 residues. The ends lost 4 bases at V and 0 bases at J; junction bases unmatched: 12. The chain's CDR3 is CASSPWGADRYQETQYF. CDR3 coding DNA: TGCGCCAGCAGCCCCTGGGGAGCGGACAGGTACCAAGAGACCCAGTACTTC.

The chain has TRBV29-1 and TRBJ1-6; 12 bases agree with TRBD1. In germline, CDR1 is SQVTM, CDR2 ANQGSEA. J gave up 6 bases and V 6 bases, and 3 bases lay outside the gene matches. This CDR3 contains 14 residues. CDR3 amino acids: CSVGTGGFNSPLHF. As DNA, the CDR3 is TGCAGCGTCGGGACAGGGGGCTTTAATTCACCCCTCCACTTT.

This clonotype was observed once. This chain links TRBV4-2 with TRBJ2-3, with TRBD2 as a possible D gene (6 bases). This CDR3 is 15 amino acids long. V was pared by 1 base and J by 0 bases, with 8 bases between. Germline CDR1 is LGHNA and CDR2 is YNFKEQ. CDR3 sequence reads: CASSQGGRSTDTQYF. The CDR3 DNA follows: TGTGCCAGCAGCCAAGGGGGGAGGAGCACAGATACGCAGTATTTT.

The chain combines TRBV20-1 with TRBJ2-3; 7 bases agree with TRBD2. The trim removed 5 bases at V and 6 bases at J, leaving 11 bases unmatched. The germline V gene has CDR1 DFQATT and CDR2 SNEGSKA (reference sequence). This CDR3 is 14 amino acids long. CDR3 region: CSARYAGVRDTQYF. In nucleotides, the CDR3 is TGCAGTGCTCGTTATGCGGGAGTACGGGATACGCAGTATTTT.

The V gene is TRBV6-2 or TRBV6-3, the J gene TRBJ2-7; 8 nucleotides align to TRBD2. CDR1 MNHEY and CDR2 SVGEGT come from the germline V gene. This CDR3 comprises 14 residues. V trimming: 4 bases; J trimming: 5 bases; junction bases outside the gene matches: 7. The CDR3 DNA reads TGTGCCAGCAGTTTGGCTAGCGGGCCCAACGAGCAGTACTTC. Its translation: CASSLASGPNEQYF.

Here the CDR3 reads CASRLGQTNTGELFF. The CDR3 nucleotides are TGTGCCAGCAGACTAGGACAGACTAACACCGGGGAGCTGTTTTTT. This chain uses TRBV27 with TRBJ2-2; a possible D gene is TRBD1 (6 bases). The CDR3 loop spans 15 amino acids. The germline V and J ends were trimmed by 6 bases and 2 bases, with 13 bases remaining between them. Germline values: CDR1 MNHEY, CDR2 SMNVEV (reference sequence).

This clonotype has only one observation. V usage is TRBV7-3 and J usage is TRBJ2-1; 11 nucleotides line up with TRBD2. From germline, CDR1 is SGHTA and CDR2 FQGTGA. CDR3 length equals 15 residues. V lost 0 bases to trimming and J lost 12 bases; unmatched junction nucleotides: 7. CDR3 region: CASSLTTLAGVRQFF. The DNA of the CDR3 is TGTGCCAGCAGCTTAACGACACTAGCGGGAGTAAGGCAGTTCTTC.

Here the CDR3 DNA reads TGCAGCGTTGGACAGGGGACGAACACTGAAGCTTTCTTT. It encodes CSVGQGTNTEAFF. V usage is TRBV29-1 and J usage is TRBJ1-1; TRBD1 matches at 8 bases. CDR3 size: 13 residues. The V gene's germline CDR1 is SQVTM and CDR2 ANQGSEA. Trimming took 4 bases from V and 1 from J; bases not matched to a gene: 2.

The chain is built from TRBV9 and TRBJ1-3, with a weak D call TRBD1 (6 bases). CDR1 is SGDLS, CDR2 YYNGEE, per germline. V lost 2 bases and J lost 1, with 10 bases in between. The CDR3 totals 15 residues. CDR3 amino acids: CASSVGGGSGNTIYF. The CDR3 nucleotides are TGTGCCAGCAGCGTCGGGGGCGGATCTGGAAACACCATATATTTT.

This chain joins TRBV20-1 and TRBJ2-1, with 7 nucleotides matching TRBD2. The CDR3 consists of 11 residues. After removal of 8 bases from V and 5 bases from J, the junction contained 3 bases not matched to a gene. Per germline, CDR1 DFQATT and CDR2 SNEGSKA (reference sequence). The CDR3 region has the DNA TGCAGTTTGAGCGGGAACAATGAGCAGTTCTTC. Amino acid sequence: CSLSGNNEQFF.

V gene TRBV9 combines with J gene TRBJ1-1, with unresolved D. Trimming left V 10 bases short and J 9 bases short, with 22 bases between. Germline loops: CDR1 SGDLS, CDR2 YYNGEE. The CDR3 consists of 13 residues. CDR3 DNA: TGTGCCGCGGCACCCTCCTCGGAAGTCCAAGCTTTCTTT. Its translation: CAAAPSSEVQAFF.

The V call is TRBV29-1, the J call TRBJ2-5; no reliable D call. The V gene lost 8 bases and the J gene lost 10 bases, with 20 bases spanning the gap. The CDR3 runs to 12 residues. From germline, CDR1 is SQVTM and CDR2 ANQGSEA. The CDR3 spells CSINSGLVGQYF. The CDR3 DNA reads TGCAGCATTAACTCCGGTCTGGTAGGCCAGTACTTC.

The rearrangement uses TRBV6-5 and TRBJ1-1, with a tentative D call TRBD1 (5 bases). Germline assignment: CDR1 MNHEY and CDR2 SVGAGI. V dropped 6 bases and J dropped 2 bases, with 13 bases sitting between them. The CDR3 length is 14 residues. DNA of the CDR3: TGTGCCAGCAGCCTTAGGACACCCAACACTGAAGCTTTCTTT. Its protein product is CASSLRTPNTEAFF.

This clonotype was detected only once. The rearrangement uses TRBV12-3 or TRBV12-4 and TRBJ2-1; D not certain. The CDR3 contains 13 residues. V lost 5 bases and J lost 3, with 8 bases in between. CDR3 DNA: TGTGCCAGCAGTCCCCAAAACTACAATGAGCAGTTCTTC. This sequence encodes CASSPQNYNEQFF.

The chain is built from TRBV6-5 and TRBJ1-1, with TRBD1 identical over 10 bases. Germline loops: CDR1 MNHEY, CDR2 SVGAGI. CDR3 size: 15 residues. The J segment lost 4 bases and the V segment lost 6 bases, leaving 8 bases of the junction unmatched. Written as DNA, the CDR3 is TGTGCCAGCAGCCATAGACGGACAGGGGGCACTGAAGCTTTCTTT. Encoded protein: CASSHRRTGGTEAFF.

The gene calls are TRBV3-1 and TRBJ1-3; D is unclear. This CDR3 spans 14 amino acids. The germline V and J ends were trimmed by 4 bases and 8 bases, with 15 bases remaining between them. The germline gives CDR1 LGHDT, CDR2 YNNKEL (reference sequence). In DNA form, the CDR3 reads TGTGCCAGCAGCCTCTCAGAGGGTGGTCACACCATATATTTT. As protein: CASSLSEGGHTIYF.

The rearrangement joins TRBV5-4 to TRBJ2-1; no reliable D call. Per the germline V gene, CDR1 is SGHNT and CDR2 is YYREEE (reference sequence). The CDR3 covers 14 residues. V gave up 0 bases and J gave up 6 bases, with 10 bases separating them. CDR3 DNA: TGTGCCAGCAGCTTGGTGGCGAGGATCAATGAGCAGTTCTTC. Amino acid sequence: CASSLVARINEQFF.